This T cell receptor beta chain stems from a study of early stage breast cancer tumors. Sequenced by immunoSEQ multiplex PCR; TCRdb stores in-frame clones only, minus some. Counted here are almost 55,000 clones, around 90% occurring once; the ten biggest clones make up around 5%. This CDR3 region has 12 residues. The V gene lost 5 bases and the J gene lost 8 bases, with 10 bases spanning the gap. Looked up from germline, CDR1 is SGHTA and CDR2 is FQGNSA. Source material: blood. The clonotype comes from a person between 65 and 79 years old with breast cancer. The J gene is TRBJ1-3, the V gene TRBV7-2, with a tentative D call TRBD1 (6 bases). CDR3 protein: CASSARQDTIYF. In nucleotides, the CDR3 is TGTGCCAGCAGCGCTAGACAGGACACCATATATTTT.